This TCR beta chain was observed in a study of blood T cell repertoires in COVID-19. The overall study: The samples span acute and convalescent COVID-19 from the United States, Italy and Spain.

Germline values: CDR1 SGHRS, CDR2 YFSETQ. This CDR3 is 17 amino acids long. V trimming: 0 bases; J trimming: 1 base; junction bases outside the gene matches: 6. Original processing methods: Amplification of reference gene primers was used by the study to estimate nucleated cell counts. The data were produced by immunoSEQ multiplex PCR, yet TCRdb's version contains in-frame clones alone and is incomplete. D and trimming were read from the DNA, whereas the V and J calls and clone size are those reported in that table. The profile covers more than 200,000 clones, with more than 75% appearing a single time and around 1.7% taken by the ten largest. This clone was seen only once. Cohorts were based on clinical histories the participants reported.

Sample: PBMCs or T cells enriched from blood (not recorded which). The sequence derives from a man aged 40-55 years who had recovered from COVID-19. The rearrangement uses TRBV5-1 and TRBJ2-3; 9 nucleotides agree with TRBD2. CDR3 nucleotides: TGCGCCAGCAGCTTGGAGTCTAGCGGGGCCGGCACAGATACGCAGTATTTT. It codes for CASSLESSGAGTDTQYF.